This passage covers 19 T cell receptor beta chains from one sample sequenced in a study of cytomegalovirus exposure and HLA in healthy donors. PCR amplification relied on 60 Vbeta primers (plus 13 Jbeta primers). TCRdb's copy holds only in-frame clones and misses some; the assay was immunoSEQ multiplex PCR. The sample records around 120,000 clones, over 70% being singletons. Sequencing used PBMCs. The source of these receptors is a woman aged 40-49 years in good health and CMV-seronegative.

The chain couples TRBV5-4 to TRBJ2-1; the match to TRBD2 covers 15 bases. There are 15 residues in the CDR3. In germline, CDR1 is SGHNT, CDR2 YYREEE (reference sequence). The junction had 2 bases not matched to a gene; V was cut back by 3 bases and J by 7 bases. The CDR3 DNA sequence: TGTGCCAGCAGCTGGGGGACTAGCGGGGGGAATGAGCAGTTCTTC. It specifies CASSWGTSGGNEQFF. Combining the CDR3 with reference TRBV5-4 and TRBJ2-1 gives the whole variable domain ETGVTQSPTHLIKTRGQQVTLRCSSQSGHNTVSWYQQALGQGPQFIFQYYREEENGRGNFPPRFSGLQFPNYSSELNVNALELDDSALYLCASSWGTSGGNEQFFGPGTRLTVL.

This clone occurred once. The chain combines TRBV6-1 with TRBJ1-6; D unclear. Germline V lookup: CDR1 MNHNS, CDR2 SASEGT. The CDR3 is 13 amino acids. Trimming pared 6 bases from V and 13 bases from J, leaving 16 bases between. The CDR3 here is CASSPFELSPLHF. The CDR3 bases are TGTGCCAGCAGCCCTTTCGAGTTAAGCCCCCTCCACTTT.

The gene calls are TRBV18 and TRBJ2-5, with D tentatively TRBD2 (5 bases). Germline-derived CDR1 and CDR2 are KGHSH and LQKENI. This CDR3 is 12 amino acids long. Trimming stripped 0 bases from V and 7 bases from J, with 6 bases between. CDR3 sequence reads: CASSPPGGTQYF. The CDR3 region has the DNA TGTGCCAGCTCACCACCAGGAGGGACCCAGTACTTC.

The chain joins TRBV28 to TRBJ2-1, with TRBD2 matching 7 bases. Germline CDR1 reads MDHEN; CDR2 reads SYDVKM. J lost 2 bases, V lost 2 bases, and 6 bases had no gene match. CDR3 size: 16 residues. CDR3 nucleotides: TGTGCCAGCAGTTTACCCCCTAGCGGAACCTACAATGAGCAGTTCTTC. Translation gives CASSLPPSGTYNEQFF.

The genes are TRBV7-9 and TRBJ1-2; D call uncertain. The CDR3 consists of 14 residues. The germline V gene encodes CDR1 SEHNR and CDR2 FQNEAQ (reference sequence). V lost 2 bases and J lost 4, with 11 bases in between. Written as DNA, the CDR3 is TGTGCCAGCAGCTTAAAGATCAGGTCCTATGGCTACACCTTC. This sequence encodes CASSLKIRSYGYTF. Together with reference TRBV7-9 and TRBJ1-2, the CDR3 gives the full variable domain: DTGVSQNPRHKITKRGQNVTFRCDPISEHNRLYWYRQTLGQGPEFLTYFQNEAQLEKSRLLSDRFSAERPKGSFSTLEIQRTEQGDSAMYLCASSLKIRSYGYTFGSGTRLTVV.

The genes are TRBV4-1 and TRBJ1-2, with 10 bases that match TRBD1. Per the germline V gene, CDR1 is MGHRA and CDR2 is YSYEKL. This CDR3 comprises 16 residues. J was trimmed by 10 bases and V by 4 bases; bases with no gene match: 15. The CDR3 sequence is CASSRASGTGECSYTF. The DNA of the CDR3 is TGCGCCAGCAGCCGAGCTTCCGGGACAGGGGAATGCTCCTACACCTTC.

CDR3 protein: CASSPGGSGSNNEQFF. The CDR3 nucleotides are TGTGCCAGCAGTCCCGGGGGTAGCGGGAGTAACAATGAGCAGTTCTTC. The chain combines TRBV2 with TRBJ2-1; TRBD2 aligns across 9 bases. The CDR3 is made up of 16 amino acids. CDR1 is SNHLY, CDR2 FYNNEI, per germline. V dropped 5 bases and J dropped 5; count of bases not matched to a gene: 10.

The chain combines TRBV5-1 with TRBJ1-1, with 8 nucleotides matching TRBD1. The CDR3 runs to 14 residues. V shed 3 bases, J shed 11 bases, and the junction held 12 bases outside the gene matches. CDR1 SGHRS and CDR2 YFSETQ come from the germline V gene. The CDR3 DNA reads TGCGCCAGCAGCTCTGGCGGAACAGGGGGACAGGCTTTCTTT. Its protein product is CASSSGGTGGQAFF. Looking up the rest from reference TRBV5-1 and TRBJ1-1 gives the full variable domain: KAGVTQTPRYLIKTRGQQVTLSCSPISGHRSVSWYQQTPGQGLQFLFEYFSETQRNKGNFPGRFSGRQFSNSRSEMNVSTLELGDSALYLCASSSGGTGGQAFFGQGTRLTVV.

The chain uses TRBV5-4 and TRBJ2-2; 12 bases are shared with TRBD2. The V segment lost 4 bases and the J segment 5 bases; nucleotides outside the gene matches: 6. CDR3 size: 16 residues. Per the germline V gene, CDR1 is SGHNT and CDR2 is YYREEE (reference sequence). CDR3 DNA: TGTGCCAGCAGCCAACTACTAGCGGGAGGTACCGGGGAGCTGTTTTTT. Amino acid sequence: CASSQLLAGGTGELFF.

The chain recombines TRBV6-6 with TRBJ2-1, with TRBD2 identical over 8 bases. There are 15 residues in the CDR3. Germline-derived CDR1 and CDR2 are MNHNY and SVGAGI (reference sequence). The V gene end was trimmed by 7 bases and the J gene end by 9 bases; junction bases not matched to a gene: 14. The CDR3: CASIPPGGEDGEQFF. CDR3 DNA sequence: TGTGCCAGCATCCCTCCGGGGGGGGAGGACGGTGAGCAGTTCTTC.

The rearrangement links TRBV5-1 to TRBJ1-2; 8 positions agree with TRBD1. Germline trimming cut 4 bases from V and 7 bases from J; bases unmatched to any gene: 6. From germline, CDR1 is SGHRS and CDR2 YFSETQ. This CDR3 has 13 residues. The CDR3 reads CASSTGQAPGYTF. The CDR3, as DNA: TGCGCCAGCAGCACGGGACAGGCACCTGGCTACACCTTC. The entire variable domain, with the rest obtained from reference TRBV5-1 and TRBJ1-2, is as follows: KAGVTQTPRYLIKTRGQQVTLSCSPISGHRSVSWYQQTPGQGLQFLFEYFSETQRNKGNFPGRFSGRQFSNSRSEMNVSTLELGDSALYLCASSTGQAPGYTFGSGTRLTVV.

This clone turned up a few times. The CDR3 reads CASSEGVSAPYEQYF. The DNA of the CDR3 is TGTGCCAGCAGTGAAGGAGTGTCCGCCCCCTACGAGCAGTACTTC. The chain links TRBV6-1 to TRBJ2-7; no reliable D call. The V end was cut by 1 base, the J end by 2 bases, with 12 bases between. CDR3 size: 15 residues. From germline, CDR1 is MNHNS and CDR2 SASEGT.

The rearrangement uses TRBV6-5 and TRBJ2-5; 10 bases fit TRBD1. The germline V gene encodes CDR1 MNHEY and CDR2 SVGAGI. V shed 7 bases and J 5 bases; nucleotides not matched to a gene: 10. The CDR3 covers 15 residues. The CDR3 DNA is TGTGCCAGCATGTCCCGGACAGGGGGATTGGAGACCCAGTACTTC. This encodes CASMSRTGGLETQYF.

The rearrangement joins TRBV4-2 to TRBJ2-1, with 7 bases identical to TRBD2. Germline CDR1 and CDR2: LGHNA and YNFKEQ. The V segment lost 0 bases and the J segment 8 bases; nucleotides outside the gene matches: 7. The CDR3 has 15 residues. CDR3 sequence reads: CASSQDRGEIDEQFF. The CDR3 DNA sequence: TGTGCCAGCAGCCAAGATCGGGGGGAGATTGATGAGCAGTTCTTC.

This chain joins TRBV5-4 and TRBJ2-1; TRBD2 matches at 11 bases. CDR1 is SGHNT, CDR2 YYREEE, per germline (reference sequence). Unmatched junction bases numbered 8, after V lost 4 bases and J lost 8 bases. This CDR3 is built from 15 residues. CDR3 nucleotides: TGTGCCAGCAGCCTTAGCGGGGGGGCTGGCGATGAGCAGTTCTTC. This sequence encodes CASSLSGGAGDEQFF.

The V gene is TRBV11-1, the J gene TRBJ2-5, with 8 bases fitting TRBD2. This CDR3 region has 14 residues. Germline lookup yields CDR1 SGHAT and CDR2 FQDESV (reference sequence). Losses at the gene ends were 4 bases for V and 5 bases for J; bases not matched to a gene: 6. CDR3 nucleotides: TGTGCCAGCAGCTGGGGACTAGGCGGGGAGACCCAGTACTTC. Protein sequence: CASSWGLGGETQYF.

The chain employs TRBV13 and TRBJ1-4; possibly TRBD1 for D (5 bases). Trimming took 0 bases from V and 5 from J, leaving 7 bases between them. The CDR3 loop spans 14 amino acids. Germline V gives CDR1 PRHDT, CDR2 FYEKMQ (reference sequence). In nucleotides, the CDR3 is TGTGCCAGCAGCTTAGGGGGGGGGAATGAAAAACTGTTTTTT. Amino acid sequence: CASSLGGGNEKLFF.

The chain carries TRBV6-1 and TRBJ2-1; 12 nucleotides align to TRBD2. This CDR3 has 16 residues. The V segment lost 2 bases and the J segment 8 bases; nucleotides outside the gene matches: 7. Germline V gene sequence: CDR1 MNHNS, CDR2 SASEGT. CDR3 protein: CASSERRLAGEYEQFF. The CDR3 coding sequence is TGTGCCAGCAGTGAAAGGAGACTAGCGGGAGAGTATGAGCAGTTCTTC.

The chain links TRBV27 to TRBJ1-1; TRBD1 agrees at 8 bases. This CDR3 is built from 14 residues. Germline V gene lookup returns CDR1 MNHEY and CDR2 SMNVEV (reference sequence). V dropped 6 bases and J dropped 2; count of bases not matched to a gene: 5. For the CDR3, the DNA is TGTGCCAGCAGCCCCGACAGGGGTAACACTGAAGCTTTCTTT. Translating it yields CASSPDRGNTEAFF.